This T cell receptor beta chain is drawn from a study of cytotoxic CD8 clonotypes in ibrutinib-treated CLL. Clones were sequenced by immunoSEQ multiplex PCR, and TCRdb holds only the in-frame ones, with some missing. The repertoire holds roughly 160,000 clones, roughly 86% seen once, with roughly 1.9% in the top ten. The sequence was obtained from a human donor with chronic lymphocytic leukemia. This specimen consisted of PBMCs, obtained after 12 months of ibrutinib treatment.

The CDR3 loop reads CASSASGETGNTIYF. The CDR3 nucleotides are TGCGCCAGCAGCGCCTCCGGTGAGACTGGAAACACCATATATTTT. This rearrangement joins TRBV5-1 to TRBJ1-3; D ambiguous. This CDR3 region has 15 residues. The V gene lost 4 bases and the J gene lost 2 bases, with 13 bases spanning the gap. The V gene's germline CDR1 is SGHRS and CDR2 YFSETQ.